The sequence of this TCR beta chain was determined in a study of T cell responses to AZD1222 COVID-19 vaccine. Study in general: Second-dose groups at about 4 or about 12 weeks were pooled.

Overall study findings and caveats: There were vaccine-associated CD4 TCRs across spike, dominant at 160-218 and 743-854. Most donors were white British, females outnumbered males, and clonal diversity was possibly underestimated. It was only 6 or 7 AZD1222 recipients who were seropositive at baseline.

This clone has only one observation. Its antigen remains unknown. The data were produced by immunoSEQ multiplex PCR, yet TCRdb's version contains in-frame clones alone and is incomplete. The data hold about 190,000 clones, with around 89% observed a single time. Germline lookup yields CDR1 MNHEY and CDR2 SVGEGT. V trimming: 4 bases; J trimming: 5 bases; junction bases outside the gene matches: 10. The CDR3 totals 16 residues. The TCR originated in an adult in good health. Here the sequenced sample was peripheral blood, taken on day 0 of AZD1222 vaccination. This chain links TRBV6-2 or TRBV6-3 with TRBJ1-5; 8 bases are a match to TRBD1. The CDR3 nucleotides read TGTGCCAGCAGTTCCCCCGACAGGGGACGAGATCAGCCCCAGCATTTT. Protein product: CASSSPDRGRDQPQHF.